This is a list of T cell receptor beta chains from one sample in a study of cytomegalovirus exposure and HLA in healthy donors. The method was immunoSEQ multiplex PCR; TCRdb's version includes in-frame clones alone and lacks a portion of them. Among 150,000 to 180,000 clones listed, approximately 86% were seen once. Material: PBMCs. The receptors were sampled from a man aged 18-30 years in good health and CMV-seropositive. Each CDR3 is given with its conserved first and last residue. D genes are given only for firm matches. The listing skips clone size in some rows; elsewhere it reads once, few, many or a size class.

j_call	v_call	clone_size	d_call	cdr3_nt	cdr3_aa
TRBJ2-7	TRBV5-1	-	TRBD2	TGCGCCAGCAGCTTAGCGGGAGGGCGGACCTACGAGCAGTACTTC	CASSLAGGRTYEQYF
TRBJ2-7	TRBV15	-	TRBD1	TGTGCCACCAGCATCCAGGCCCGACAGGGGGTCTTCTCCTACGAGCAGTACTTC	CATSIQARQGVFSYEQYF
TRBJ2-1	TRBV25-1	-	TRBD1	TGTGCCAGCAGTGTGACAGGGGAAAATGAGCAGTTCTTC	CASSVTGENEQFF
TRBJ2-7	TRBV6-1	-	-	TGTGCCAGCACTCAGGACTACGAGCAGTACTTC	CASTQDYEQYF
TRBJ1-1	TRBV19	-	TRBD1	TGTGCCAGTAGTGTACTGCCCCCGGGACAGGGGGGTGAAGCTTTCTTT	CASSVLPPGQGGEAFF
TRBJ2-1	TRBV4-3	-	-	TGCGCCAGCAGCCAAGGTAGCAGCTCCTACAATGAGCAGTTCTTC	CASSQGSSSYNEQFF
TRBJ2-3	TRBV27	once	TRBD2	TGTGCCAGCAGTTTATCCCGTACTAGCGGGGGGCTGGATACGCAGTATTTT	CASSLSRTSGGLDTQYF
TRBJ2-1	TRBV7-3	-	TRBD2	TGTGCCAGCAGCACCACCGGGACTAGCGGGATTCATGAGCAGTTCTTC	CASSTTGTSGIHEQFF
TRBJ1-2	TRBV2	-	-	TGTGCCAGCAGGCAGGGGCTTAATGGCTACACCTTC	CASRQGLNGYTF
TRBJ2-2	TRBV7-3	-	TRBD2	TGTGCCAGCAGCTTAACCGGGAGGACTAGTGTAGGGGAGCTGTTTTTT	CASSLTGRTSVGELFF
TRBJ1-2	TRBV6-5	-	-	TGTGCCAGCAGTTACGGTACGGCTAACTATGGCTACACCTTC	CASSYGTANYGYTF
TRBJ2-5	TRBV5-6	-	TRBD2	TGTGCCAGCAGTTGGGAAGGTAGCGGGAGAGGTAGGGAGACCCAGTACTTC	CASSWEGSGRGRETQYF
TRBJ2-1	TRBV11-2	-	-	TGTGCCAGCAGCTCTAGCCCCGGGAGCGCGAATGAGCAGTTCTTC	CASSSSPGSANEQFF
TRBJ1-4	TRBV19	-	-	TGTGCCAGTAGTTCCCCGACAGGTGAAAAACTGTTTTTT	CASSSPTGEKLFF
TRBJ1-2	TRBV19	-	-	TGTGCCCGAGAGGGGGGGTATGGCTACACCTTC	CAREGGYGYTF
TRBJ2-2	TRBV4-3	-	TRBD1	TGCGCCAGCAGCCAGAGACTAGGGACAGGGGGCACCGGGGAGCTGTTTTTT	CASSQRLGTGGTGELFF
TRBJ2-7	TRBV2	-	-	TGTGCCAGCAGCTCAGACTACGAGCAGTACTTC	CASSSDYEQYF
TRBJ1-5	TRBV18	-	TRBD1	TGTGCCAGCTCACCAGTTGACAGGGACAATCAGCCCCAGCATTTT	CASSPVDRDNQPQHF
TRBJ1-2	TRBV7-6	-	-	TGTGCCAGCAGCTCACAACAGGGCCTCTATGGCTACACCTTC	CASSSQQGLYGYTF
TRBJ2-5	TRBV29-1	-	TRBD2	TGCAGCGCCCTCGGACTAGCGGGAGCAGGGGAGACCCAGTACTTC	CSALGLAGAGETQYF
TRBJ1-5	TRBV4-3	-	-	TGCGCCAGCAGCCTAGAAGACAGGTTGGGACCCCAGCATTTT	CASSLEDRLGPQHF
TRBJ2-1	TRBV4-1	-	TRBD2	TGCGCCAGCAGCCAACCAAGGAGCGGGGGGTACAATGAGCAGTTCTTC	CASSQPRSGGYNEQFF
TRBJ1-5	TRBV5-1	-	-	TGCGCCAGCAGCTTGGTTGTGGGAGGGCAGCCCCAGCATTTT	CASSLVVGGQPQHF
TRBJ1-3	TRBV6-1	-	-	TGTGCCAGCAGCGCCCGGGGAAGCTCTGGAAACACCATATATTTT	CASSARGSSGNTIYF
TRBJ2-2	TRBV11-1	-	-	TGTGCCAGCGGAGGTGACACCGGGGAGCTGTTTTTT	CASGGDTGELFF
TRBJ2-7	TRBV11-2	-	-	TGTGCCAGCAGCTTAGCGACAGCTACTTACGAGCAGTACTTC	CASSLATATYEQYF
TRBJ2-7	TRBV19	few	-	TGTGCCAGTAGTAAGGCGGGGACCTACGAGCAGTACTTC	CASSKAGTYEQYF
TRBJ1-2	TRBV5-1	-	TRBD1	TGCGCCAGCAGCTTGGGGGGGCGGACAGGACGTCTGCCGTACTATGGCTACACCTTC	CASSLGGRTGRLPYYGYTF
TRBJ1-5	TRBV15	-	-	TGTGCCACCAGCAGAGATGGGACGGGAGATCAGCCCCAGCATTTT	CATSRDGTGDQPQHF
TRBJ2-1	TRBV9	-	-	TGTGCCAGCAGCCTCGGGACTGCTCGACGCTACAATGAGCAGTTCTTC	CASSLGTARRYNEQFF
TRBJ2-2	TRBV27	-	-	TGTGCCAGCAGTTTAGGTGGCCCCGGGGAGCTGTTTTTT	CASSLGGPGELFF
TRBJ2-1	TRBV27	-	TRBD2	TGTGCCAGCAGTTTAGGGACTAGCGGGGGTCTTGAGCAGTTCTTC	CASSLGTSGGLEQFF
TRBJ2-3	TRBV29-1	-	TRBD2	TGCAGCGTCTCTACCGGGACTAGCGGCACAGATACGCAGTATTTT	CSVSTGTSGTDTQYF
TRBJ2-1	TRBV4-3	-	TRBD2	TGCGCCAGCAGCCAAGACGTTACTAGCGGGAGAAATGAGCAGTTCTTC	CASSQDVTSGRNEQFF
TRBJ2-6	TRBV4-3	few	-	TGCGCCAGCAGCCAACAGGGGGGACCTGGGGCCAACGTCCTGACTTTC	CASSQQGGPGANVLTF
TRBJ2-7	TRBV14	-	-	TGTGCCAGCAGCCAATTCGTCGGTTACGAGCAGTACTTC	CASSQFVGYEQYF
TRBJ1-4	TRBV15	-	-	TGTGCCACCAGCAGAGATTCAGGGCTAGAAAAACTGTTTTTT	CATSRDSGLEKLFF